This T cell receptor beta chain was sequenced in a study of Ad26.COV2.S vaccination and SARS-CoV-2 variants. V lost 4 bases, J lost 1 base, and 11 bases lay in between. Germline CDR1 and CDR2: SNHLY and FYNNEI. The CDR3 covers 15 residues. Assay: immunoSEQ multiplex PCR; the TCRdb copy retains only in-frame clones and omits some. The table records 300,000 to 400,000 clones, about 88% of them present only once. Treatment noted: some 20 received Ad26.COV2.S at low or high dose, single or two shots; about 5 received placebo; per-sample allocation not given. Sampling took place 63 days after the first vaccine or placebo injection. Ad26 vector vaccine expressed Wuhan-strain SARS-CoV-2 spike.

The chain employs TRBV2 and TRBJ2-1; the D call may be TRBD1 or TRBD2 (5 bases each). The TCR was taken from a person between 18 and 65 years old who received the Ad26.COV2.S COVID-19 vaccine or a placebo. Sequenced material: peripheral blood, taken in a trial of Ad26.COV2.S vaccine versus placebo. The chain's CDR3 is CASSVGTLSYNEQFF. CDR3 in DNA: TGTGCCAGCAGTGTGGGGACGTTATCCTACAATGAGCAGTTCTTC.